A single sample gave rise to the 14 T cell receptor beta chains below, sequenced in a study of OX40 agonist ivuxolimab in advanced cancers. Repertoires were generated with immunoSEQ multiplex PCR, while TCRdb's copy carries only in-frame clones and drops some. The repertoire holds nearly 80,000 clones, with roughly 84% as singletons. Sequenced material: CD4+ or CD8+ T cells sorted from blood, taken in a trial of the OX40 agonist ivuxolimab. These receptors all come from an adult with an advanced solid tumor such as melanoma, head and neck, liver or kidney cancer.

The gene calls are TRBV7-6 and TRBJ1-2, with D maybe TRBD1 (6 bases). The germline V gene has CDR1 SGHVS and CDR2 FNYEAQ. The germline V and J ends were trimmed by 5 bases and 4 bases, with 14 bases remaining between them. There are 14 residues in the CDR3. The CDR3: CASSPRGGSYGYTF. Here the CDR3 DNA reads TGTGCCAGCAGCCCCAGGGGCGGTAGCTATGGCTACACCTTC.

This chain connects TRBV7-2 to TRBJ1-5, with a tentative D call TRBD1 (6 bases). V was clipped by 4 bases and J by 1 base, with 8 bases between them. The V gene's germline CDR1 is SGHTA and CDR2 FQGNSA. CDR3 size: 14 residues. For the CDR3, the DNA is TGTGCCAGCAGCTCCACAGGGAGCAATCAGCCCCAGCATTTT. This sequence encodes CASSSTGSNQPQHF.

This clone came up once. The gene calls are TRBV30 and TRBJ1-1; D not resolved. V lost 1 base, J lost 4 bases, and 10 bases lay in between. This CDR3 is 13 amino acids long. Germline values: CDR1 GTSNPN, CDR2 SVGIG (reference sequence). The CDR3 reads CAWSGPGVTEAFF. DNA for the CDR3: TGTGCCTGGAGTGGGCCCGGGGTCACTGAAGCTTTCTTT. The whole variable domain, remainder taken from reference TRBV30 and TRBJ1-1, is SQTIHQWPATLVQPVGSPLSLECTVEGTSNPNLYWYRQAAGRGLQLLFYSVGIGQISSEVPQNLSASRPQDRQFILSSKKLLLSDSGFYLCAWSGPGVTEAFFGQGTRLTVV.

V gene TRBV6-1 combines with J gene TRBJ2-7, with D perhaps matching TRBD1 or TRBD2 (5 bases each). The CDR3 has 15 residues. V shed 2 bases and J shed 0 bases, with 11 bases lying between them. Germline V gene lookup returns CDR1 MNHNS and CDR2 SASEGT. This CDR3 reads CASSEWWDRSYEQYF. The CDR3 coding sequence is TGTGCCAGCAGTGAATGGTGGGACCGCTCCTACGAGCAGTACTTC.

The rearrangement uses TRBV14 and TRBJ2-5; D perhaps matches TRBD2 (6 bases). Per germline, CDR1 SGHDN and CDR2 FVKESK. The CDR3 length is 13 residues. V was trimmed by 0 bases and J by 7 bases, leaving 9 bases between them. The CDR3 DNA sequence: TGTGCCAGCAGCCAAGAGGGGGGTCTGACCCAGTACTTC. Its protein is CASSQEGGLTQYF.

This sequence joins TRBV11-2 and TRBJ2-7, with D uncertain. CDR1 and CDR2 from the germline V gene are SGHAT and FQNNGV. CDR3 length equals 16 residues. The V end was cut by 2 bases, the J end by 0 bases, with 14 bases between. Written as DNA, the CDR3 is TGTGCCAGCAGCTTAAACCCCACCCCGGTCTCCTACGAGCAGTACTTC. Encoded protein: CASSLNPTPVSYEQYF.

This chain links TRBV19 with TRBJ2-5; the D gene could be TRBD1 or TRBD2 (5 bases each). V was clipped by 4 bases and J by 13 bases, with 13 bases between them. The germline CDR1 and CDR2 sequences are LNHDA and SQIVND (reference sequence). The CDR3 is 11 residues long. The CDR3 bases are TGTGCCAGTAGTAGGGGACCCCTGATGTACTTC. Protein product: CASSRGPLMYF.

The chain combines TRBV10-1 with TRBJ2-7; 9 nucleotides agree with TRBD2. Germline values: CDR1 WNHNN, CDR2 SYGVQD (reference sequence). V lost 0 bases, J lost 3 bases, and 6 bases stayed unmatched. This CDR3 has 16 residues. The chain's CDR3 is CASSESGTSRIYEQYF. The CDR3 coding sequence is TGCGCCAGCAGTGAGTCAGGGACTAGCAGGATCTACGAGCAGTACTTC.

The rearrangement uses TRBV5-5 and TRBJ2-2; 8 bases are shared with TRBD1. This CDR3 has 17 residues. The V and J ends lost 5 bases and 0 bases, in that order; junction bases with no gene match: 9. Per germline, CDR1 SGHKS and CDR2 YYEKEE (reference sequence). This CDR3 is CASRTQGVKSNTGELFF. For the CDR3, the DNA is TGTGCCAGCAGAACACAGGGGGTGAAATCGAACACCGGGGAGCTGTTTTTT.

The chain carries TRBV9 and TRBJ2-5, with D perhaps matching TRBD1 (6 bases). Germline V gene sequence: CDR1 SGDLS, CDR2 YYNGEE. Trimming removed 3 bases at V and 5 bases at J, with 17 bases between. The CDR3 loop spans 15 amino acids. The CDR3 spells CASSAIQGLGETQYF. The CDR3 DNA reads as TGTGCCAGCAGCGCTATACAGGGTCTCGGGGAGACCCAGTACTTC.

This rearrangement joins TRBV7-9 to TRBJ2-5, with 7 bases fitting TRBD1. Germline CDR1 SEHNR, CDR2 FQNEAQ (reference sequence). The CDR3 consists of 16 residues. The V gene end was trimmed by 4 bases and the J gene end by 7 bases; junction bases not matched to a gene: 15. This CDR3 is CASSSRADRADGTQYF. DNA for the CDR3: TGTGCCAGCAGCTCGCGCGCCGACAGGGCTGACGGGACCCAGTACTTC.

The table lists this clone with a few counts. One end of the junction does not line up with germline, which may come from a read error. The rearrangement uses TRBV7-9 and TRBJ2-7, with D uncertain. Germline V gene data show CDR1 as SEHNR and CDR2 as FQNEAQ (reference sequence). The CDR3 is 10 amino acids. CDR3 sequence reads: CASSLEKADF. DNA of the CDR3: TGTGCCAGCAGCCTCGAAAAGGCCGACTTC.

The chain couples TRBV6-5 to TRBJ2-2; the D is unclear. V lost 3 bases, J lost 0 bases, and 11 bases lay in between. Germline values: CDR1 MNHEY, CDR2 SVGAGI. The CDR3 extends over 16 amino acids. CDR3 DNA: TGTGCCAGCAGTTATGCCCTGGCTGCGAACACCGGGGAGCTGTTTTTT. Amino acids: CASSYALAANTGELFF.

The rearrangement links TRBV4-1 to TRBJ1-5, with D unresolved. CDR1 and CDR2 (germline): MGHRA, YSYEKL. The V end was cut by 2 bases, the J end by 0 bases, with 14 bases between. The CDR3 extends over 17 amino acids. The CDR3 DNA reads TGCGCCAGCAGCCAATCCACACCACCCTTTAGCAATCAGCCCCAGCATTTT. Encoded protein: CASSQSTPPFSNQPQHF.